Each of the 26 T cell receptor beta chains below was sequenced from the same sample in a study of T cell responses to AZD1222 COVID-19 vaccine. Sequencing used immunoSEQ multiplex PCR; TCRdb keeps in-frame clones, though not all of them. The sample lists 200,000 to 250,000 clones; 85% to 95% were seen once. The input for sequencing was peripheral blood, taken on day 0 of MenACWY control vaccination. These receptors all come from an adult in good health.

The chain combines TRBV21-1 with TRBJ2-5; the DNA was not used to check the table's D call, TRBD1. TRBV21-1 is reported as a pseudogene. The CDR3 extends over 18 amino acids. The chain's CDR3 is CASSKDRTGERSQETQYF. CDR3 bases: TGTGCCAGCAGCAAGGACCGAACAGGGGAGAGGAGCCAAGAGACCCAGTACTTC.

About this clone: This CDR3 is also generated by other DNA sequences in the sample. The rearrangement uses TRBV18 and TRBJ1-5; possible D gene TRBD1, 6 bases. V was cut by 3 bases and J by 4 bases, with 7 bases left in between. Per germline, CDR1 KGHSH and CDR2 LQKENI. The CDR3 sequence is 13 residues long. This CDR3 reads CASSPDRNQPQHF. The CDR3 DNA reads TGTGCCAGCTCACCGGACAGAAATCAGCCCCAGCATTTT. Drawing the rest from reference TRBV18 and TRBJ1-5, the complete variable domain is NAGVMQNPRHLVRRRGQEARLRCSPMKGHSHVYWYRQLPEEGLKFMVYLQKENIIDESGMPKERFSAEFPKEGPSILRIQQVVRGDSAAYFCASSPDRNQPQHFGDGTRLSIL.

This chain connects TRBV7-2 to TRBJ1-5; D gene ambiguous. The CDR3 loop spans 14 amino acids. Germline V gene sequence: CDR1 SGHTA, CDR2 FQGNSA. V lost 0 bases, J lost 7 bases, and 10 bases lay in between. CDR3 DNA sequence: TGTGCCAGCAGCTTAGCGGGCATTGGCCAGCCCCAGCATTTT. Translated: CASSLAGIGQPQHF.

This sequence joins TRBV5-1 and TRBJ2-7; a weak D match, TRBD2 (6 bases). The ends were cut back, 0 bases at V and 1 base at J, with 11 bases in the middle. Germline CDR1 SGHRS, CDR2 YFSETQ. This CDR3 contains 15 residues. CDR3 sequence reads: CASSLGFGGSYEQYF. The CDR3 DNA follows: TGCGCCAGCAGCTTGGGGTTCGGGGGTTCCTACGAGCAGTACTTC.

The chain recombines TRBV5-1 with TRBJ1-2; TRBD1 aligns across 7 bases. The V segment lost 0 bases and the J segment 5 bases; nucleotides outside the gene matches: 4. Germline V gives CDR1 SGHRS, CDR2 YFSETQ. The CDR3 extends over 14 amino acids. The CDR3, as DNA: TGCGCCAGCAGCTTGGGGGACAGTTATTATGGCTACACCTTC. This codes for CASSLGDSYYGYTF.

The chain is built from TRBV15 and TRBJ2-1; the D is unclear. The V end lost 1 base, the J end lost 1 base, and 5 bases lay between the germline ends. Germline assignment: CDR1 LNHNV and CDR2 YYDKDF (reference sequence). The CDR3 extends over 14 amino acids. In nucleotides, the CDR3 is TGTGCCACCAGCAGAGGAACATCCTACAATGAGCAGTTCTTC. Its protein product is CATSRGTSYNEQFF.

In DNA, the CDR3 is TGTGCCAGCAGATCAGGTAGCAATCAGCCCCAGCATTTT. Residues: CASRSGSNQPQHF. The chain is built from TRBV6-5 and TRBJ1-5; D is undetermined. Germline CDR1 and CDR2: MNHEY and SVGAGI. The CDR3 loop spans 13 amino acids. V dropped 6 bases and J dropped 0 bases, with 6 bases sitting between them.

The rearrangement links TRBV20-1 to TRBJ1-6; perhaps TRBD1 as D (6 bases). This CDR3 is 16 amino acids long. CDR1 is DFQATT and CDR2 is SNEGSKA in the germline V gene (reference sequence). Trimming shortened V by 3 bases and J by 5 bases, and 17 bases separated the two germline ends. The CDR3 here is CSASPPRGRDNSPLHF. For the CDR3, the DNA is TGCAGTGCTAGTCCCCCTCGGGGGCGAGATAATTCACCCCTCCACTTT.

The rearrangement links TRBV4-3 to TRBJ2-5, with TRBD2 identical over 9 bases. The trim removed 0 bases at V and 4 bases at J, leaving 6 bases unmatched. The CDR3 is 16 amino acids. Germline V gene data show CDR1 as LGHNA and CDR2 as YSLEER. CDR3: CASSQDRGLASETQYF. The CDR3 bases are TGCGCCAGCAGCCAAGACCGGGGACTAGCATCAGAGACCCAGTACTTC.

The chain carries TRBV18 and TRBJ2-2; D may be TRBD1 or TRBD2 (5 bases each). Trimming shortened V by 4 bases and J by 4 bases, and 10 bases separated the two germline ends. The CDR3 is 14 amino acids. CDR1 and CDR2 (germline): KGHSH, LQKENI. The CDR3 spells CASSQQRGTGELFF. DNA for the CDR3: TGTGCCAGCTCACAGCAGAGGGGCACCGGGGAGCTGTTTTTT.

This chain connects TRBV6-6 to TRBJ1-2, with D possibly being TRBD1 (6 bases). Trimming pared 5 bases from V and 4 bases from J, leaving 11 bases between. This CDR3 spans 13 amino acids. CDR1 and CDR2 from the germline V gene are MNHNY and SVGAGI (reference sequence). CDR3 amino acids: CASSPGQSYGYTF. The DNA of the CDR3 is TGTGCCAGCAGTCCAGGACAGAGCTATGGCTACACCTTC.

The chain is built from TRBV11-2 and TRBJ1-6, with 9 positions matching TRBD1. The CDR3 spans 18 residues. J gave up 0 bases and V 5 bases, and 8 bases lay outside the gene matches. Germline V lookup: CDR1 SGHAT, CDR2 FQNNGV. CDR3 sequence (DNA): TGTGCCAGCAGCCGAACAGGGGGCGAAGCCTCCTATAATTCACCCCTCCACTTT. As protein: CASSRTGGEASYNSPLHF.

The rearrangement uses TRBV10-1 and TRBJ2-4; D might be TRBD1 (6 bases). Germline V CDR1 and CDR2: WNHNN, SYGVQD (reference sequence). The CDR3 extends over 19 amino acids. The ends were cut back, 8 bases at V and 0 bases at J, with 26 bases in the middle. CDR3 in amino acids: CASGSRDNLEVLAKNIQYF. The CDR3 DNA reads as TGCGCCAGCGGATCCCGGGACAACCTGGAAGTTTTAGCCAAAAACATTCAGTACTTC.

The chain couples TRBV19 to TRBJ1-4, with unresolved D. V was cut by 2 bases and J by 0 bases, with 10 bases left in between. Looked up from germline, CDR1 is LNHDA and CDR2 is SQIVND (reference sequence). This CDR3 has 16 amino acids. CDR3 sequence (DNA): TGTGCCAGTAGTATAAGAGGGAGTGCAACTAATGAAAAACTGTTTTTT. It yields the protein CASSIRGSATNEKLFF.

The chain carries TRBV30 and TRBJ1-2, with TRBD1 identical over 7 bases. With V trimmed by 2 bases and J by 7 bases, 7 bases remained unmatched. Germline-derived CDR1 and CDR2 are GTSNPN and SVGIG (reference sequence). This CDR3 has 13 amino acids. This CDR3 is CAWSFFDRAGYTF. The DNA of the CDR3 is TGTGCCTGGAGTTTTTTCGACAGGGCTGGCTACACCTTC.

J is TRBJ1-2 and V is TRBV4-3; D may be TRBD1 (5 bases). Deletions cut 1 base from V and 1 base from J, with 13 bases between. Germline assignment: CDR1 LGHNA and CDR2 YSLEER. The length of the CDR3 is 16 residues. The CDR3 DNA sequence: TGCGCCAGCAGCCAAGCCCACGGGGACGGTAACTATGGCTACACCTTC. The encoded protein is CASSQAHGDGNYGYTF.

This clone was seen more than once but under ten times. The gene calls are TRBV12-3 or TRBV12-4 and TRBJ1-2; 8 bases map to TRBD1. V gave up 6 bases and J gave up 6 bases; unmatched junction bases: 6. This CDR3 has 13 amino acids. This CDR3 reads CASSLTGVHGYTF. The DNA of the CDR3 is TGTGCCAGCAGCCTGACAGGGGTACATGGCTACACCTTC.

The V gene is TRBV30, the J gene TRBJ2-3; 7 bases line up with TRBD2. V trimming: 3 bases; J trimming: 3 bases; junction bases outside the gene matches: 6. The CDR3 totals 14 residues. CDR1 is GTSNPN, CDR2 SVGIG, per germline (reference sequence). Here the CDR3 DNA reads TGTGCCTGGAGATGGGGGGGGGTTACAGATACGCAGTATTTT. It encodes CAWRWGGVTDTQYF.

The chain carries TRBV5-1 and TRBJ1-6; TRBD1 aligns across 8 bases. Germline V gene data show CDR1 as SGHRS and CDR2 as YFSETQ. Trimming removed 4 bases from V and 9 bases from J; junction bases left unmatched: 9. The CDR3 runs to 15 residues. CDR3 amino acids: CASSPGSQGASPLHF. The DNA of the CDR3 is TGCGCCAGCAGCCCCGGGTCCCAGGGGGCTTCACCCCTCCACTTT.

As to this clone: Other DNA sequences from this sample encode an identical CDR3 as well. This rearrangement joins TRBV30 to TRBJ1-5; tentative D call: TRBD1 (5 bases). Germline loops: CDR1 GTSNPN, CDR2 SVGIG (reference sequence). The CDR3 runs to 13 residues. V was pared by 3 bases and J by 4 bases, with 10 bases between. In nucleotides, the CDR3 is TGTGCCTGGAGCCGTCAGGGAAATCAGCCCCAGCATTTT. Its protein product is CAWSRQGNQPQHF.

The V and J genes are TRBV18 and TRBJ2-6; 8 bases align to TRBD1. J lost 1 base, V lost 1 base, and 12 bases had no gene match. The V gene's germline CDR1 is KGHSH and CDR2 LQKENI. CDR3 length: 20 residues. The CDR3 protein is CASSPLTGTGLISGANVLTF. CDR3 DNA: TGTGCCAGCTCACCACTCACAGGGACAGGACTCATATCTGGGGCCAACGTCCTGACTTTC.

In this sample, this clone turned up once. The CDR3 DNA sequence: TGTGCCAGCAGCACGCGGGAGACCCAGTACTTC. It yields the protein CASSTRETQYF. This rearrangement joins TRBV7-9 to TRBJ2-5; D unclear. V lost 5 bases, J lost 5 bases, and 6 bases lay in between. The CDR3 extends over 11 amino acids. Germline CDR1 is SEHNR and CDR2 is FQNEAQ (reference sequence).

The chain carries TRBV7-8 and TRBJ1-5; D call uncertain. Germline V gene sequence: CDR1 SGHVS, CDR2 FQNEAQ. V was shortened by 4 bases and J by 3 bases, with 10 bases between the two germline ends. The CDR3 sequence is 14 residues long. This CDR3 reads CASSSDGHNQPQHF. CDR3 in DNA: TGTGCCAGCAGCTCCGACGGTCACAATCAGCCCCAGCATTTT.

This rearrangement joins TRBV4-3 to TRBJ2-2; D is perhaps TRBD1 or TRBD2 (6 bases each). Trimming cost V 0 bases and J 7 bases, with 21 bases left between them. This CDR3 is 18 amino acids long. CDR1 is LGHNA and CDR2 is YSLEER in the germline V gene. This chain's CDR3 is CASSQEGGPRDEGGELFF. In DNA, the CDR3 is TGCGCCAGCAGCCAAGAGGGGGGCCCTCGAGATGAGGGCGGGGAGCTGTTTTTT.

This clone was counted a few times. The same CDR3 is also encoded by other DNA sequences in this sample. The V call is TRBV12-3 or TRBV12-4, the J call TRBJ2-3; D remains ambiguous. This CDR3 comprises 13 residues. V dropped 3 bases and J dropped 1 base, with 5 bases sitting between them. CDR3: CASSFRGTDTQYF. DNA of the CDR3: TGTGCCAGCAGTTTTCGTGGCACAGATACGCAGTATTTT.

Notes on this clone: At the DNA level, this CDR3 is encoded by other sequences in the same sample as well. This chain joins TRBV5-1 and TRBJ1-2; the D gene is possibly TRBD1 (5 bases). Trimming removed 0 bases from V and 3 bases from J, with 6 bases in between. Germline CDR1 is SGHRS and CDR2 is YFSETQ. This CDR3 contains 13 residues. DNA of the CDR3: TGCGCCAGCAGCTTGGCGGGGGACTATGGCTACACCTTC. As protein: CASSLAGDYGYTF.